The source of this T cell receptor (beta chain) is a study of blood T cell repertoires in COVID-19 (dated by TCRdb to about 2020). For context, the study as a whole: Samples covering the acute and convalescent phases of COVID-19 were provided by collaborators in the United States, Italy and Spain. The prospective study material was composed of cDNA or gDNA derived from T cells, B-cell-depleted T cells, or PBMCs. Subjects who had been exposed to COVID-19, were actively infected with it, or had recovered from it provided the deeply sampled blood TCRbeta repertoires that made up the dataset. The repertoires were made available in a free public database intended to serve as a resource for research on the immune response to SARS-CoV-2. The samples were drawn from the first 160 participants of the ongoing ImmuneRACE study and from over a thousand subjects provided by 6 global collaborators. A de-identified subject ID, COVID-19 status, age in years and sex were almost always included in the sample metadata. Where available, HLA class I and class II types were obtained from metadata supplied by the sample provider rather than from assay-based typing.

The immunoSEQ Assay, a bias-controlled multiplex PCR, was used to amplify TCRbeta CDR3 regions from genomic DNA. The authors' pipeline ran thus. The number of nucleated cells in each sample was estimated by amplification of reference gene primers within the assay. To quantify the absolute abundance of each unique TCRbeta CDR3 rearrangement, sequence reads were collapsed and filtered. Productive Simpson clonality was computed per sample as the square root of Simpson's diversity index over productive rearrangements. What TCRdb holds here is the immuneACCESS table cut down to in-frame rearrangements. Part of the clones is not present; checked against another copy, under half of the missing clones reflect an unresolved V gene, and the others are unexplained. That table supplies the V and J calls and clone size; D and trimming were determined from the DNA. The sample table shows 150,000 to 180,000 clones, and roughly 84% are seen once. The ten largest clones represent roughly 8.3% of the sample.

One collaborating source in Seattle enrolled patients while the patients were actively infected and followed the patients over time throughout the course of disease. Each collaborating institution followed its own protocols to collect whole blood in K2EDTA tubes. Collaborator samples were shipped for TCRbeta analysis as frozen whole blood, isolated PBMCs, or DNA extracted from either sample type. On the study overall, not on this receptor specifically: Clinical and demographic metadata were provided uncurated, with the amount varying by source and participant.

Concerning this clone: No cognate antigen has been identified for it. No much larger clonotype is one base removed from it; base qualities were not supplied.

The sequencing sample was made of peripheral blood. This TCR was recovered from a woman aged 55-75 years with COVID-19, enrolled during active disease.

The CDR3 reads CASSLGGGGGYNEQFF. The DNA sequence is TGTGCCAGCAGCTTAGGCGGGGGGGGAGGATACAATGAGCAGTTCTTC. The receptor chain draws on TRBV11-3 and TRBJ2-1, with 9 middle bases fitting TRBD2. The junction shows trimming of 1 base on V and 4 bases on J, and the gene matches do not reach 5 bases of it. CDR1 and CDR2 were assigned from the germline V gene as SGHNT and YENEEA. The CDR3 has 16 amino acids, counting the end cysteine and phenylalanine. Just the 48-base CDR3 DNA is kept, in frame starting at base 1.